The clone carrying this T cell receptor (beta chain) was seen ten or more times. Its antigen is undetermined. This entry comes from a study of T cells in Graves' hyperthyroidism and ophthalmopathy. Study results and caveats: Model-based prediction identified ophthalmopathy a median 6.5 months prior to its onset.

The CDR3 is made up of 15 amino acids. The V gene's germline CDR1 is DFQATT and CDR2 SNEGSKA (reference sequence). The V end was cut by 7 bases, the J end by 3 bases, with 19 bases between. Researchers amplified the TCR beta CDR3 regions from RNA transcripts. The TCR CDR3 was amplified in a first-round RT-PCR using the HTBI primer set. TCRdb independently ran MiXCR on the multiplex PCR reads; one entry per CDR3 protein. The data show more than 450,000 distinct CDR3 sequences, 12% to 15% seen once. Sequenced: blood. This receptor was taken from a woman between 40 and 55 years old with Graves' hyperthyroidism. This chain uses TRBV20-1 with TRBJ2-1; the D gene is possibly TRBD1 (5 bases). As DNA, the CDR3 is TGCAGTGTTAAGAGGTACAGGCCTATCTACAATGAGCAGTTCTTC. Translated: CSVKRYRPIYNEQFF.